This T cell receptor (beta chain) was documented in a study of OX40 agonist ivuxolimab in advanced cancers. Looking at the study overall: Every 2 weeks, patients got intravenous ivuxolimab at one of six dose levels (0.01-10 mg/kg). Eligibility rules accepted prior anti-PD-1, anti-PD-L1 or anti-CTLA-4 therapy, and 40% had some.

Using immunoSEQ multiplex PCR, the repertoire was profiled, and TCRdb retains in-frame clones only, with some absent. The sample lists about 41,000 clones; about 87% were seen once. This CDR3 contains 15 residues. V gave up 5 bases and J gave up 4 bases; unmatched junction bases: 4. Germline-derived CDR1 and CDR2 are KGHSH and LQKENI. The sequences come from CD4+ or CD8+ T cells sorted from blood, collected in a trial of the OX40 agonist ivuxolimab. This chain links TRBV18 with TRBJ2-1, with TRBD2 matching over 11 bases. The TCR was taken from an adult with an advanced solid tumor such as melanoma, head and neck, liver or kidney cancer. The CDR3 sequence: CASSGTSGGYNEQFF. CDR3 bases: TGTGCCAGCTCAGGGACTAGCGGAGGATACAATGAGCAGTTCTTC.